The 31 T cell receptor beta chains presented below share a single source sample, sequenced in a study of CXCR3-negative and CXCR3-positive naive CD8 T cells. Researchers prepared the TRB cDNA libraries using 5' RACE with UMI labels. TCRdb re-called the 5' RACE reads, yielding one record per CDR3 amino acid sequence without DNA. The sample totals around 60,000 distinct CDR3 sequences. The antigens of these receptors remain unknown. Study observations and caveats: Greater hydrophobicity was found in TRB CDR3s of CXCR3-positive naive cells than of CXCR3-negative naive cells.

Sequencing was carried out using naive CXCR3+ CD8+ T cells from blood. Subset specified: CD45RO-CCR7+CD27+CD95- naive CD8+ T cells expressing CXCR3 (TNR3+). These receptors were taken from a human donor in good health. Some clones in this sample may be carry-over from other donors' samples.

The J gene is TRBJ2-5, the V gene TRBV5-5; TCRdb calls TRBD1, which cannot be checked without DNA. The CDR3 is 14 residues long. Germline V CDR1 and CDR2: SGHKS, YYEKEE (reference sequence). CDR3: CASSLYQGSGTQYF.

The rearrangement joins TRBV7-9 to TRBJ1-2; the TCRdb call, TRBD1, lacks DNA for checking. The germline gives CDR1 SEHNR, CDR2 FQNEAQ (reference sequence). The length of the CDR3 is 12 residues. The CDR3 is CASSYPGRGYTF.

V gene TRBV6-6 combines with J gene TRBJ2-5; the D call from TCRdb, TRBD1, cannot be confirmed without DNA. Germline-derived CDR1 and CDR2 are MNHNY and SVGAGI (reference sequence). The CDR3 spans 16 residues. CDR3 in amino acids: CASSSDRVSTEETQYF.

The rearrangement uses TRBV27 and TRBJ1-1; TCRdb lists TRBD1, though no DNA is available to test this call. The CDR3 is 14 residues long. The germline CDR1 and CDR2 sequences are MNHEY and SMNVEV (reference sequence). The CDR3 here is CASSPLDRNTEAFF.

CDR3 in amino acids: CSASFALYEQYF. The chain has TRBV20-1 and TRBJ2-7. Germline V gene sequence: CDR1 DFQATT, CDR2 SNEGSKA (reference sequence). This CDR3 comprises 12 residues.

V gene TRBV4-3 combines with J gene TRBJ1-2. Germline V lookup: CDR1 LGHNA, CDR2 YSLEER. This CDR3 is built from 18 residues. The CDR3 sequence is CASSQGTGVLMANYGYTF.

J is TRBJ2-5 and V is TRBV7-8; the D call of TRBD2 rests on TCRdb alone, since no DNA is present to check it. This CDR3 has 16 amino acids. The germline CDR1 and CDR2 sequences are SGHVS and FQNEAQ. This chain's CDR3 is CASSLAELAGKETQYF.

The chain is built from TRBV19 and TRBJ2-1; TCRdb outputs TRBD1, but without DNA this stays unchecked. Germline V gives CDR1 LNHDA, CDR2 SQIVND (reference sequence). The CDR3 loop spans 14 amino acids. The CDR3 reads CASVAAPSYNEQFF.

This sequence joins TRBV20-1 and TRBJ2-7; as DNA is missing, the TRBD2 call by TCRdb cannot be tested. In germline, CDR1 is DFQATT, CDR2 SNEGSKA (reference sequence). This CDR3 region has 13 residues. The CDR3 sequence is CSAKPGLLYEQYF.

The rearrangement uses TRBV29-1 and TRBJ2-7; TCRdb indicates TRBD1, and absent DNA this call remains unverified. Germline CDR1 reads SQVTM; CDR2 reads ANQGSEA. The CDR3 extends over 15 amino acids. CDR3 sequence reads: CSVEDGRDGHYEQYF.

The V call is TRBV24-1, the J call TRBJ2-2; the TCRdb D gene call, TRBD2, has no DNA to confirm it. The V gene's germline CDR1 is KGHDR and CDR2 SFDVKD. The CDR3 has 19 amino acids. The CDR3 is CATSGFYGRRDSNTGELFF.

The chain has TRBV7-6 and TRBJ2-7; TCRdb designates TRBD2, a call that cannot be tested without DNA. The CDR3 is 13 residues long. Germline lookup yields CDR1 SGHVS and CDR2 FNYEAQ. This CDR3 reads CASTEGPDYEQYF.

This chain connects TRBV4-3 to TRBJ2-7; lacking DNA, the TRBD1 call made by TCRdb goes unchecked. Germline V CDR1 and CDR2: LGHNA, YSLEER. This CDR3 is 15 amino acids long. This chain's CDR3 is CASSQEFRGADEQYF.

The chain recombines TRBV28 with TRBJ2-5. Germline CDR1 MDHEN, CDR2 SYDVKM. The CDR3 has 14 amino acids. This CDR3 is CASSLSIGRETQYF.

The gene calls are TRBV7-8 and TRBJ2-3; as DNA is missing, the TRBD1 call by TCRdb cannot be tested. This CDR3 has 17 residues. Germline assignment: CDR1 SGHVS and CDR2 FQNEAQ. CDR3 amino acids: CASSPLPGGRSTDTQYF.

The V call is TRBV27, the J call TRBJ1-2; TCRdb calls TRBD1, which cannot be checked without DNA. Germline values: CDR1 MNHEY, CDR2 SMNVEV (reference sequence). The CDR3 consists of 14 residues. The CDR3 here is CASARGDRAEGYTF.

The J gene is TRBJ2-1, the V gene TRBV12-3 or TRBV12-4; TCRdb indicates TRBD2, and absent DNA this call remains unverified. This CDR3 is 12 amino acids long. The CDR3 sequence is CAGSPGTPNPFF.

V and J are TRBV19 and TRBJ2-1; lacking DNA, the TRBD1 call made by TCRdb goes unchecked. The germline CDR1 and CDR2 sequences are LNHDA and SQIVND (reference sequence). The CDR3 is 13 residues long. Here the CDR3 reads CASRPRSYNEQFF.

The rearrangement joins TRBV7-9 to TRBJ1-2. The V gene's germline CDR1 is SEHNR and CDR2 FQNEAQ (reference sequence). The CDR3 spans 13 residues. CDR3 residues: CASSYGEAYGYTF.

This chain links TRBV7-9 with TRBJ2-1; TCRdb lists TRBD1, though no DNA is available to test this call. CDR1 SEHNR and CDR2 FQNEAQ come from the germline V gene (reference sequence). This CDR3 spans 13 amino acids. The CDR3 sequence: CASSQGAGTEQFF.

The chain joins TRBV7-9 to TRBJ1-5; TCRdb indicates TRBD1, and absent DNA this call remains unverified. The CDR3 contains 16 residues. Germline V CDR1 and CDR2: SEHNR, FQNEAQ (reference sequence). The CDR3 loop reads CASSEATGLSNQPQHF.

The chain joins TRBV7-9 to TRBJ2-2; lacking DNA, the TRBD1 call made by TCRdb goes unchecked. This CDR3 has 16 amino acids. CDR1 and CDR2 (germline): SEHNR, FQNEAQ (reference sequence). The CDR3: CASSLLQGADTVELFF.

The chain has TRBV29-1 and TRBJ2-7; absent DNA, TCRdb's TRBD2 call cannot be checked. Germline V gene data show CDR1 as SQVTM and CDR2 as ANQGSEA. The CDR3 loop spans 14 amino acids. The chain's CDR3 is CSVVAGGPGGEQYF.

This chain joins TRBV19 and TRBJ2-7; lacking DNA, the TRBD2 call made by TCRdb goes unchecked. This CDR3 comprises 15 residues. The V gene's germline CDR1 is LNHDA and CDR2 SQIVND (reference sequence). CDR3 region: CASSPTYGLIYEQYF.

CDR3 region: CASSQVWDRWVAGEETQYF. The J gene is TRBJ2-5, the V gene TRBV3-1; TCRdb's D call, TRBD1, is unchecked because there is no DNA. The CDR3 covers 19 residues. CDR1 and CDR2 from the germline V gene are LGHDT and YNNKEL (reference sequence).

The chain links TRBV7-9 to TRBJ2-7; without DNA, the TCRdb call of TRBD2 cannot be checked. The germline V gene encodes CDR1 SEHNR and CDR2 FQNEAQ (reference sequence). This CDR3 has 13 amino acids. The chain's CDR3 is CASSPPRLDEQYF.

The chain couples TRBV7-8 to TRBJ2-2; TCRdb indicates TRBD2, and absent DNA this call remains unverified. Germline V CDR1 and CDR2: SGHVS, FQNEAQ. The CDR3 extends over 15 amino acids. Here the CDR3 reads CASSLGGGASGELFF.

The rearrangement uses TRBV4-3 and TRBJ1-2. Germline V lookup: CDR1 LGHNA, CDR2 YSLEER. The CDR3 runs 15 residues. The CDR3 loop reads CASSQDRGREDGYTF.

CDR3 in amino acids: CASSDSLGYTF. The chain combines TRBV12-3 or TRBV12-4 with TRBJ1-2; TCRdb reports TRBD1, a call that lacks DNA to check it against. CDR3 length: 11 amino acids.

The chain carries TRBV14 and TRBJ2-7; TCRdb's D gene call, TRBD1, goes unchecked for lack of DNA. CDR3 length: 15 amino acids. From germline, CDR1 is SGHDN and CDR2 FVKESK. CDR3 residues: CASSPIRDKIYEQYF.

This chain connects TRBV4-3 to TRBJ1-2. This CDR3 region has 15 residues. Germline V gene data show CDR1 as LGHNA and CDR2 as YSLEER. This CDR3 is CASSQEVHTNYGYTF.